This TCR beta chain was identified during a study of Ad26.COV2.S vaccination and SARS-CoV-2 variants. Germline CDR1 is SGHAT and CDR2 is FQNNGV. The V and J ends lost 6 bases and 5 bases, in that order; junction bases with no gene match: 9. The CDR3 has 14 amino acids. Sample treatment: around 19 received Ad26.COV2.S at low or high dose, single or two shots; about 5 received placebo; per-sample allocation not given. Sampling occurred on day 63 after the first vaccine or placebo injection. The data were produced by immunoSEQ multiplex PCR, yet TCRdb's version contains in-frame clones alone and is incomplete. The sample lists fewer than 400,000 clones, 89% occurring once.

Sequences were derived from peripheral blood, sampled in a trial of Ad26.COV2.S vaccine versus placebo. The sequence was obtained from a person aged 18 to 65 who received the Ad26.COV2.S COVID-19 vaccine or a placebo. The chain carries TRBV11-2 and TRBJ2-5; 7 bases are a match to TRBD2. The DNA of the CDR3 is TGTGCCAGCAGTATAAAAGCGGGATGGGAGACCCAGTACTTC. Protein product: CASSIKAGWETQYF.